This T cell receptor beta chain was observed in a study of spatial heterogeneity in lung cancer. Across the whole study: Beta-chain sequences consistently outnumbered alpha-chain sequences in detection. Study-level findings and limits: The authors estimated that around 7% of tumor T cells were covered for alpha chains and roughly 14% for beta chains. Mutation counts in tumors were tracked by counts of expanded intratumoral alpha and beta TCRs.

The time point here: sample taken at primary tumor resection. Untreated early-stage non-small cell lung cancer patients, 55 to 85 in total, were the donors. There are 13 residues in the CDR3. Looked up from germline, CDR1 is WNHNN and CDR2 is SYGVQD (reference sequence). Between the trimmed V and J ends, which lost 4 bases and 7 bases, there was a span of 12 bases. In the case of this clonotype: Its antigen remains unknown.

In TCRdb, the 5' RACE reads were re-called with MiXCR into one record per CDR3 protein. The sample includes some 97,000 distinct CDR3 sequences, nearly 4.5% of them seen just once. The specimen comprised lung tumor tissue, sampled at surgery. The clonotype comes from a male donor with early-stage non-small cell lung cancer. V gene TRBV10-1 combines with J gene TRBJ2-3; D is perhaps TRBD1 or TRBD2 (5 bases each). In DNA form, the CDR3 reads TGCGCCAGCAGTGGACCCTCGGGGCATACGCAGTATTTT. Protein product: CASSGPSGHTQYF.